These 31 T cell receptor beta chains were all obtained from the same sample, sequenced in a study of graft-versus-host responses after intestinal transplantation. Profiling relied on immunoSEQ multiplex PCR, and the TCRdb table lists in-frame clones only, not all of them. The data contain fewer than 90,000 clones, approximately 94% of them seen just once; the ten biggest clones take up roughly 0.17%. No antigen has been identified for these receptors. Specimen: unstimulated CD4+ T cells sorted from spleen or lymph node cells, collected before transplant. Receptors were obtained from a human donor who was the organ donor for an intestinal transplant.

J is TRBJ1-2 and V is TRBV9; D ambiguous. The CDR3 is 14 residues long. The germline gives CDR1 SGDLS, CDR2 YYNGEE. Trimming removed 0 bases from V and 3 bases from J, with 9 bases in between. The CDR3 sequence: CASSVGPGHYGYTF. CDR3 nucleotide sequence: TGTGCCAGCAGCGTAGGTCCAGGCCACTATGGCTACACCTTC.

The chain carries TRBV11-3 and TRBJ1-1, with a weak D call TRBD1 (5 bases). The CDR3 covers 16 residues. Germline V lookup: CDR1 SGHNT, CDR2 YENEEA. Trimming took 1 base from V and 5 from J, leaving 17 bases between them. The CDR3 DNA reads as TGTGCCAGCAGCTTAGGCAGGGCCAGTGTGGGGACTGAAGCTTTCTTT. Encoded protein: CASSLGRASVGTEAFF. Supplemented by reference TRBV11-3 and TRBJ1-1, the full variable domain reads EAGVVQSPRYKIIEKKQPVAFWCNPISGHNTLYWYLQNLGQGPELLIRYENEEAVDDSQLPKDRFSAERLKGVDSTLKIQPAELGDSAVYLCASSLGRASVGTEAFFGQGTRLTVV.

The V gene is TRBV2, the J gene TRBJ1-1; D might be TRBD1 (6 bases). The CDR3 sequence is 14 residues long. Germline-derived CDR1 and CDR2 are SNHLY and FYNNEI. V gave up 6 bases and J gave up 1 base, with 12 bases separating them. CDR3 coding DNA: TGTGCCAGCAGAGCAGGGGTGGGGAACACTGAAGCTTTCTTT. Translating it yields CASRAGVGNTEAFF.

The rearrangement uses TRBV18 and TRBJ1-2; 10 bases match TRBD1. With V trimmed by 1 base and J by 5 bases, 4 bases remained unmatched. CDR1 is KGHSH, CDR2 LQKENI, per germline. This CDR3 is 15 amino acids long. The CDR3 is CASSPLPGQGYGYTF. In DNA form, the CDR3 reads TGTGCCAGCTCACCACTACCGGGACAGGGGTATGGCTACACCTTC.

The chain is built from TRBV2 and TRBJ2-5; 7 nucleotides match TRBD2. Trimming took 6 bases from V and 3 from J; bases not matched to a gene: 4. Germline CDR1 is SNHLY and CDR2 is FYNNEI. The CDR3 spans 13 residues. The CDR3 is CASSRGEEETQYF. In DNA, the CDR3 is TGTGCCAGCAGCCGGGGGGAGGAAGAGACCCAGTACTTC.

The chain recombines TRBV6-5 with TRBJ1-4, with a weak D call TRBD1 (5 bases). With 2 bases removed from V and 7 bases from J, the gap between germline ends came to 14 bases. Germline V CDR1 and CDR2: MNHEY, SVGAGI. The CDR3 is 15 amino acids. CDR3 coding DNA: TGTGCCAGCAGTTACGGGGATGGGGGACGTGAAAAACTGTTTTTT. Its translation: CASSYGDGGREKLFF.

The chain carries TRBV6-5 and TRBJ2-2, with TRBD2 matching 8 bases. V lost 6 bases and J lost 5; bases outside the gene matches: 5. The CDR3 runs to 14 residues. CDR1 MNHEY and CDR2 SVGAGI come from the germline V gene. CDR3 bases: TGTGCCAGCAGATCTCGGGGGGGGACCGGGGAGCTGTTTTTT. Translated: CASRSRGGTGELFF.

The chain combines TRBV30 with TRBJ1-3; D gene uncertain. Germline assignment: CDR1 GTSNPN and CDR2 SVGIG (reference sequence). Trimming shortened V by 4 bases and J by 9 bases, and 13 bases separated the two germline ends. The CDR3 loop spans 12 amino acids. CDR3 residues: CAWKAVEVTIYF. The CDR3 DNA follows: TGTGCCTGGAAGGCAGTGGAGGTCACCATATATTTT. The variable domain in full, with the rest retrieved from reference TRBV30 and TRBJ1-3, is SQTIHQWPATLVQPVGSPLSLECTVEGTSNPNLYWYRQAAGRGLQLLFYSVGIGQISSEVPQNLSASRPQDRQFILSSKKLLLSDSGFYLCAWKAVEVTIYFGEGSWLTVV.

This sequence joins TRBV28 and TRBJ1-5; D uncertain. The germline V gene has CDR1 MDHEN and CDR2 SYDVKM. The V and J ends lost 6 bases and 5 bases respectively, with 8 bases between them. There are 12 residues in the CDR3. The CDR3, as DNA: TGTGCCAGCAGCCCGACCGATCAGCCCCAGCATTTT. Its protein is CASSPTDQPQHF.

V and J are TRBV28 and TRBJ2-4; D unresolved. The CDR3 totals 13 residues. CDR1 is MDHEN and CDR2 is SYDVKM in the germline V gene. V lost 6 bases, J lost 12 bases, and 18 bases lay in between. The CDR3 nucleotides are TGTGCCAGCAGCCGACTCGGGTTTGACACTCAGTACTTC. As protein: CASSRLGFDTQYF.

V is TRBV28 and J is TRBJ2-1; D is possibly TRBD1 (7 bases). The CDR3 is made up of 14 amino acids. Trimming took 3 bases from V and 15 from J, leaving 21 bases between them. Germline loops: CDR1 MDHEN, CDR2 SYDVKM. CDR3 bases: TGTGCCAGCAGTTTCTACCGACAGGGACTGTCGCTGTTCTTC. Its protein is CASSFYRQGLSLFF. Full variable domain (missing parts from reference TRBV28 and TRBJ2-1): DVKVTQSSRYLVKRTGEKVFLECVQDMDHENMFWYRQDPGLGLRLIYFSYDVKMKEKGDIPEGYSVSREKKERFSLILESASTNQTSMYLCASSFYRQGLSLFFGPGTRLTVL.

CDR3 in amino acids: CASSARPGQPAGNQPQHF. CDR3 nucleotide sequence: TGTGCCAGCAGCGCTAGACCCGGACAGCCAGCGGGAAATCAGCCCCAGCATTTT. The chain couples TRBV25-1 to TRBJ1-5, with D possibly TRBD1 on 6 matching bases. V was trimmed by 6 bases and J by 4 bases, leaving 25 bases between them. Germline V CDR1 and CDR2: MGHDK, SYGVNS. The CDR3 consists of 18 residues.

The rearrangement joins TRBV4-2 to TRBJ1-3; D gene ambiguous. The CDR3 runs 16 residues. V dropped 0 bases and J dropped 0 bases, with 9 bases sitting between them. Germline V gives CDR1 LGHNA, CDR2 YNFKEQ. The CDR3 loop reads CASSQDIRPSGNTIYF. CDR3 bases: TGTGCCAGCAGCCAAGATATAAGGCCCTCTGGAAACACCATATATTTT.

The V call is TRBV19, the J call TRBJ1-6; D is undetermined. Germline V gene sequence: CDR1 LNHDA, CDR2 SQIVND (reference sequence). The ends were cut back, 1 base at V and 9 bases at J, with 7 bases in the middle. This CDR3 is built from 13 residues. The CDR3 reads CASSIVVRSPLHF. For the CDR3, the DNA is TGTGCCAGTAGTATAGTAGTTCGTTCACCCCTCCACTTT. Together with reference TRBV19 and TRBJ1-6, the CDR3 gives the full variable domain: DGGITQSPKYLFRKEGQNVTLSCEQNLNHDAMYWYRQDPGQGLRLIYYSQIVNDFQKGDIAEGYSVSREKKESFPLTVTSAQKNPTAFYLCASSIVVRSPLHFGNGTRLTVT.

V is TRBV6-5 and J is TRBJ1-6; tentative D call: TRBD1 (6 bases). V gave up 0 bases and J gave up 7 bases, with 7 bases separating them. The CDR3 sequence is 14 residues long. The germline gives CDR1 MNHEY, CDR2 SVGAGI. As DNA, the CDR3 is TGTGCCAGCAGTTACTCGACAGGAAATTCACCCCTCCACTTT. Translation: CASSYSTGNSPLHF.

The CDR3 sequence: CAISLQETGTEAFF. CDR3 DNA sequence: TGTGCCATCAGTTTACAGGAAACGGGGACTGAAGCTTTCTTT. This chain links TRBV10-3 with TRBJ1-1; possibly TRBD1 for D (5 bases). This CDR3 comprises 14 residues. Germline CDR1 and CDR2: ENHRY and SYGVKD. V was trimmed by 5 bases and J by 5 bases, leaving 15 bases between them.

The chain carries TRBV6-5 and TRBJ1-1; D not certain. The length of the CDR3 is 16 residues. Trimming removed 2 bases from V and 0 bases from J, with 13 bases in between. Germline lookup yields CDR1 MNHEY and CDR2 SVGAGI. The CDR3 reads CASSYRPTGMNTEAFF. CDR3 in DNA: TGTGCCAGCAGTTACAGGCCGACCGGCATGAACACTGAAGCTTTCTTT.

This clone was recorded once. V and J are TRBV7-2 and TRBJ2-1; D unresolved. Germline assignment: CDR1 SGHTA and CDR2 FQGNSA. V was clipped by 3 bases and J by 6 bases, with 6 bases between them. CDR3 length equals 12 residues. In DNA form, the CDR3 reads TGTGCCAGCAGCTTCTACACCAATGAGCAGTTCTTC. Protein: CASSFYTNEQFF. Full variable domain (remainder filled in from reference TRBV7-2 and TRBJ2-1): GAGVSQSPSNKVTEKGKDVELRCDPISGHTALYWYRQSLGQGLEFLIYFQGNSAPDKSGLPSDRFSAERTGGSVSTLTIQRTQQEDSAVYLCASSFYTNEQFFGPGTRLTVL.

V usage is TRBV21-1 and J usage is TRBJ2-3. TRBV21-1 is assigned pseudogene status. This CDR3 contains 15 residues. CDR3 in DNA: TGTGCCAGCAGCAAAGCAGTCTCACCCACAGATACGCAGTATTTT. As protein: CASSKAVSPTDTQYF.

The CDR3 DNA reads as TGTGCCAGTAGAAGAGAGGGGCGATACAATGAGCAGTTCTTC. Translation gives CASRREGRYNEQFF. V gene TRBV28 combines with J gene TRBJ2-1, with D tentatively TRBD1 or TRBD2 (5 bases each). The CDR3 extends over 14 amino acids. V shed 9 bases and J shed 4 bases, with 16 bases lying between them. Germline V gene lookup returns CDR1 MDHEN and CDR2 SYDVKM.

This chain links TRBV18 with TRBJ2-5; no clear D. The germline CDR1 and CDR2 sequences are KGHSH and LQKENI. This CDR3 has 12 residues. Between the trimmed V and J ends, which lost 1 base and 9 bases, there was a span of 9 bases. Here the CDR3 reads CASSPRVSAQYF. The CDR3 region has the DNA TGTGCCAGCTCACCACGCGTCTCGGCCCAGTACTTC.

This rearrangement joins TRBV6-5 to TRBJ2-7, with TRBD2 matching 13 bases. The germline gives CDR1 MNHEY, CDR2 SVGAGI. The V gene end was trimmed by 6 bases and the J gene end by 5 bases; junction bases not matched to a gene: 7. The CDR3 extends over 15 amino acids. In DNA form, the CDR3 reads TGTGCCAGCAGCAACCCGGGACTAGCGGGGAACGAGCAGTACTTC. It yields the protein CASSNPGLAGNEQYF.

The chain is built from TRBV6-4 and TRBJ2-2; D unclear. With 2 bases removed from V and 6 bases from J, the gap between germline ends came to 7 bases. The CDR3 covers 13 residues. Germline CDR1 is MRHNA and CDR2 is SNTAGT. DNA for the CDR3: TGTGCCAGCAGTGACGAGGTTGCCGGGGAGCTGTTTTTT. Translated: CASSDEVAGELFF.

On this clone: This CDR3 is missing its conserved last phenylalanine or tryptophan, likely due to a read error. The chain carries TRBV5-4 and TRBJ1-1; D may be TRBD1 (5 bases). V dropped 0 bases and J dropped 5 bases, with 8 bases sitting between them. The CDR3 length is 13 residues. In germline, CDR1 is SGHNT, CDR2 YYREEE (reference sequence). As DNA, the CDR3 is TGTGCCAGCAGCTTGGACAGGCTGACTGAAGCTTTCCTT. Protein: CASSLDRLTEAFL.

V and J are TRBV2 and TRBJ1-1; 12 bases agree with TRBD1. Trimming removed 3 bases from V and 11 bases from J; junction bases left unmatched: 10. The CDR3 covers 15 residues. Per the germline V gene, CDR1 is SNHLY and CDR2 is FYNNEI. The CDR3 DNA sequence: TGTGCCAGCAGTGACTTTGCCGGGACAGGGGGCTCGGCTTTCTTT. This encodes CASSDFAGTGGSAFF.

The chain carries TRBV28 and TRBJ1-3; D is unclear. This CDR3 is 13 amino acids long. Looked up from germline, CDR1 is MDHEN and CDR2 is SYDVKM. V was trimmed by 2 bases and J by 4 bases, leaving 6 bases between them. The CDR3: CASSLGGGNTIYF. The CDR3 region has the DNA TGTGCCAGCAGTTTAGGCGGAGGAAACACCATATATTTT.

The chain carries TRBV7-9 and TRBJ1-1; the D gene is possibly TRBD1 (5 bases). Germline loops: CDR1 SEHNR, CDR2 FQNEAQ (reference sequence). The V end was cut by 3 bases, the J end by 5 bases, with 22 bases between. The length of the CDR3 is 17 residues. Here the CDR3 reads CASSLRRTHKGSTEAFF. The CDR3, as DNA: TGTGCCAGCAGCTTGCGACGAACCCATAAGGGGTCAACTGAAGCTTTCTTT.

The chain employs TRBV4-2 and TRBJ1-2; maybe TRBD1 (6 bases). Germline V gene sequence: CDR1 LGHNA, CDR2 YNFKEQ. V dropped 1 base and J dropped 0 bases, with 6 bases sitting between them. CDR3 size: 14 residues. The CDR3 sequence is CASSQGTANYGYTF. In DNA form, the CDR3 reads TGTGCCAGCAGCCAAGGGACAGCTAACTATGGCTACACCTTC.

This clone was observed a single time. V is TRBV18 and J is TRBJ2-5; D uncertain. Germline V gene lookup returns CDR1 KGHSH and CDR2 LQKENI. Trimming left V 1 base short and J 5 bases short, with 5 bases between. The CDR3 sequence is 12 residues long. This CDR3 reads CASSPRFETQYF. CDR3 coding DNA: TGTGCCAGCTCACCACGCTTCGAGACCCAGTACTTC.

The V gene is TRBV4-2, the J gene TRBJ1-1; unclear D gene. Between the trimmed V and J ends, which lost 7 bases and 11 bases, there was a span of 20 bases. This CDR3 region has 13 residues. Per the germline V gene, CDR1 is LGHNA and CDR2 is YNFKEQ. Here the CDR3 reads CASTLESGSQAFF. The CDR3 bases are TGTGCCAGCACCCTCGAAAGTGGCAGTCAGGCTTTCTTT.

The chain recombines TRBV28 with TRBJ2-7, with TRBD2 matching over 11 bases. The ends lost 6 bases at V and 3 bases at J; junction bases unmatched: 7. The germline CDR1 and CDR2 sequences are MDHEN and SYDVKM. The CDR3 contains 15 residues. CDR3 region: CASRSSGGTYYEQYF. CDR3 bases: TGTGCCAGCAGATCTAGCGGGGGGACTTACTACGAGCAGTACTTC.